This note documents a single T cell receptor (beta chain) sequence. This clone was recorded a few times. Its antigen remains unidentified. No much larger clonotype is one base removed from it; base qualities were not supplied. At the DNA level, this CDR3 is encoded by other sequences in the same sample as well. The data were taken from a study of blood T cell repertoires in COVID-19 (dated by TCRdb to between 2020 and 2021). For the wider study: The collaborator samples originated in the United States, Italy and Spain and spanned the acute and convalescent phases of COVID-19. The prospective study material was composed of cDNA or gDNA derived from T cells, B-cell-depleted T cells, or PBMCs. HLA class I and class II types, where available, came from metadata supplied by the sample provider rather than from assay-based typing. The samples were drawn from the first 160 participants of the ongoing ImmuneRACE study and from 1,254 subjects provided by 6 global collaborators. The dataset comprised deeply sampled blood TCRbeta repertoires from subjects exposed to, actively infected with, or recovered from COVID-19. A de-identified subject ID, COVID-19 status, age in years and sex were almost always included in the sample metadata. A freely available public database, intended as a resource for researchers studying the immune response to SARS-CoV-2, is where the repertoires were released.

TCRbeta CDR3 regions were amplified from genomic DNA using the immunoSEQ Assay, a bias-controlled multiplex PCR. Processing in the source paper ran as follows. Nucleated cell counts per sample were estimated from amplification of reference gene primers within the assay. Sequence reads were collapsed and filtered to measure the absolute abundance of every unique TCRbeta CDR3 rearrangement. For each sample, productive Simpson clonality was calculated as the square root of Simpson's diversity index across productive rearrangements. The source is immuneACCESS, and TCRdb retained only in-frame sequences with V and J called. Part of the clones is not carried over; for the studies checked, unresolved V genes explain less than half of this, and the remainder is unexplained. Clone size and V and J calls were adopted from that table, with D and trimming inferred from the DNA. The sample includes some 85,000 clones, with about 80% observed a single time. Jointly, the top ten make up roughly a fifth of the sample.

General conclusions and limits of the study: The quantity of clinical and demographic metadata differed by source and by participant and was supplied without curation.

Collaborating institutions collected whole blood in K2EDTA tubes following their own protocols. For TCRbeta analysis, collaborators shipped samples as frozen whole blood, isolated PBMCs, or DNA extracted from either of those sample types. The source material was peripheral blood. This clonotype was sampled from a woman aged 80 or over with acute or convalescent COVID-19.

The sequenced DNA: TGCGCCAGCAGCTTAGGGACTAGCGGGCAAGAGACCCAGTACTTC. Translated, this is CASSLGTSGQETQYF. The chain uses TRBV5-1 and TRBJ2-5, with 12 middle bases fitting TRBD2. Taken from the germline V gene, the CDR1 and CDR2 loops are SGHRS and YFSETQ. Taken from cysteine to phenylalanine, the CDR3 has 15 residues. This entry keeps only the CDR3 DNA: 45 bases, framed from base 1. At the junction V is shortened by 2 bases and J by 2 bases; bases outside the gene matches: 1.